Following are 23 T cell receptor beta chains from one sample sequenced in a study of shared clonotypes between healthy human individuals. TCRdb's copy holds only in-frame clones and misses some; the assay was immunoSEQ multiplex PCR. The table shows about 2.4 million clones, with roughly 93% occurring only once. The sample was naive CD4+ T cells from PBMCs. The sample's subset: CD45RA+ positively selected. The receptors were sampled from a man aged 18 to 29 in good health. Some clones in this sample may be carry-over from other donors' samples.

A single count supports this clone. The V and J genes are TRBV5-8 and TRBJ1-1; no clear D. CDR3 length equals 16 residues. Trimming removed 3 bases at V and 6 bases at J, with 21 bases between. The germline gives CDR1 SGHTS, CDR2 YDEGEE. The CDR3 coding sequence is TGTGCCAGCAGCTCGGCACGGGTTTTGATCCGCTCTGAAGCTTTCTTT. Encoded protein: CASSSARVLIRSEAFF. The complete variable domain, with remaining parts taken from reference TRBV5-8 and TRBJ1-1, reads EAGVTQSPTHLIKTRGQQATLRCSPISGHTSVYWYQQALGLGLQFLLWYDEGEERNRGNFPPRFSGRQFPNYSSELNVNALELEDSALYLCASSSARVLIRSEAFFGQGTRLTVV.

This chain links TRBV5-4 with TRBJ2-5; D gene uncertain. Germline CDR1 SGHNT, CDR2 YYREEE (reference sequence). The CDR3 contains 13 residues. The V gene lost 1 base and the J gene lost 1 base, with 5 bases spanning the gap. The CDR3 DNA follows: TGTGCCAGCAGCTTGCAAGTCCAAGAGACCCAGTACTTC. It encodes CASSLQVQETQYF.

This chain uses TRBV28 with TRBJ1-1; 8 bases fit TRBD1. V trimming: 5 bases; J trimming: 4 bases; junction bases outside the gene matches: 6. CDR1 and CDR2 from the germline V gene are MDHEN and SYDVKM. CDR3 length equals 14 residues. CDR3 sequence (DNA): TGTGCCAGCAGTGCAGGGGGCCTCGCCACTGAAGCTTTCTTT. Its protein product is CASSAGGLATEAFF.

The V call is TRBV28, the J call TRBJ1-5; D unclear. The V gene lost 5 bases and the J gene lost 5 bases, with 13 bases spanning the gap. Germline V gene lookup returns CDR1 MDHEN and CDR2 SYDVKM. CDR3 length equals 14 residues. In DNA form, the CDR3 reads TGTGCCAGCAGTCGCCGGGAGGGTGATCAGCCCCAGCATTTT. Translating gives CASSRREGDQPQHF. The variable domain in full, completed from reference TRBV28 and TRBJ1-5, reads DVKVTQSSRYLVKRTGEKVFLECVQDMDHENMFWYRQDPGLGLRLIYFSYDVKMKEKGDIPEGYSVSREKKERFSLILESASTNQTSMYLCASSRREGDQPQHFGDGTRLSIL.

The chain has TRBV28 and TRBJ2-2; D unclear. There are 13 residues in the CDR3. The germline gives CDR1 MDHEN, CDR2 SYDVKM. Trimming cost V 6 bases and J 6 bases, with 11 bases left between them. CDR3 loop: CASRERASGELFF. The DNA of the CDR3 is TGTGCCAGCAGGGAAAGAGCCTCCGGGGAGCTGTTTTTT.

The table lists this clone with a count of one. The chain is built from TRBV5-5 and TRBJ1-1; D is ambiguous. CDR3 length: 13 residues. Trimming took 4 bases from V and 11 from J, leaving 18 bases between them. Germline V gene lookup returns CDR1 SGHKS and CDR2 YYEKEE (reference sequence). The CDR3 coding sequence is TGTGCCAGCAGCCCGGACTCCCACAATGGGGCTTTCTTT. It specifies CASSPDSHNGAFF.

The rearrangement joins TRBV5-1 to TRBJ2-7; maybe TRBD2 (5 bases). V lost 0 bases, J lost 3 bases, and 13 bases lay in between. This CDR3 is built from 15 residues. Germline V lookup: CDR1 SGHRS, CDR2 YFSETQ. The CDR3 sequence: CASSLDGGGFYEQYF. The CDR3 DNA reads as TGCGCCAGCAGCTTGGACGGCGGAGGTTTCTACGAGCAGTACTTC.

The chain couples TRBV18 to TRBJ1-4; TRBD1 is a possible D gene (5 bases). The CDR3 extends over 14 amino acids. Germline V gives CDR1 KGHSH, CDR2 LQKENI. V was trimmed by 4 bases and J by 4 bases, leaving 10 bases between them. In DNA, the CDR3 is TGTGCCAGCTCACGGGGCGGGAATAATGAAAAACTGTTTTTT. It codes for CASSRGGNNEKLFF.

The chain combines TRBV7-3 with TRBJ2-1; 8 bases match TRBD2. V dropped 5 bases and J dropped 4; count of bases not matched to a gene: 4. Germline V gene sequence: CDR1 SGHTA, CDR2 FQGTGA. CDR3 length: 14 residues. The CDR3 nucleotides read TGTGCCAGCAGCCTAGCGGGCGATTACAATGAGCAGTTCTTC. Translated: CASSLAGDYNEQFF.

V usage is TRBV5-4 and J usage is TRBJ2-1; 8 bases match TRBD2. CDR1 is SGHNT and CDR2 is YYREEE in the germline V gene (reference sequence). The ends lost 3 bases at V and 9 bases at J; junction bases unmatched: 11. The CDR3 is 15 residues long. CDR3 loop: CASSSGLGVGSEQFF. CDR3 in DNA: TGTGCCAGCAGCTCGGGACTAGGTGTAGGTAGTGAGCAGTTCTTC.

This chain joins TRBV7-2 and TRBJ1-2; 7 nucleotides align to TRBD1. The V and J ends lost 3 bases and 3 bases, in that order; junction bases with no gene match: 10. The CDR3 covers 16 residues. CDR1 and CDR2 from the germline V gene are SGHTA and FQGNSA. CDR3 sequence (DNA): TGTGCCAGCAGCTTCGGCCCAGGGCAGGGGGACTATGGCTACACCTTC. This codes for CASSFGPGQGDYGYTF.

The chain couples TRBV28 to TRBJ1-4; 9 bases are a match to TRBD1. Looked up from germline, CDR1 is MDHEN and CDR2 is SYDVKM. V dropped 4 bases and J dropped 0; count of bases not matched to a gene: 21. The CDR3 spans 22 residues. Written as DNA, the CDR3 is TGTGCCAGCAGTTCATACAAATTTTCAGACAGGGGGTTTAGTCCAACTAATGAAAAACTGTTTTTT. This gives the protein CASSSYKFSDRGFSPTNEKLFF.

The rearrangement joins TRBV9 to TRBJ2-3; D is ambiguous. The V and J ends lost 0 bases and 2 bases respectively, with 4 bases between them. The CDR3 runs to 13 residues. CDR1 is SGDLS, CDR2 YYNGEE, per germline. The CDR3 here is CASSVGITDTQYF. The CDR3 bases are TGTGCCAGCAGCGTAGGGATCACAGATACGCAGTATTTT.

This clone came up a few times. The J gene is TRBJ2-2, the V gene TRBV18, with D unclear. V was clipped by 3 bases and J by 7 bases, with 9 bases between them. The CDR3 is 13 amino acids. Per the germline V gene, CDR1 is KGHSH and CDR2 is LQKENI. The CDR3 DNA reads as TGTGCCAGCTCACCGATAATCGGCGGGGAGCTGTTTTTT. This codes for CASSPIIGGELFF.

CDR3 DNA sequence: TGTGCCAGCTCACCTCAGGGGGCGGGTACGGACACTGAAGCTTTCTTT. It codes for CASSPQGAGTDTEAFF. The gene calls are TRBV18 and TRBJ1-1; 8 bases align to TRBD1. Per the germline V gene, CDR1 is KGHSH and CDR2 is LQKENI. V lost 3 bases and J lost 3; bases outside the gene matches: 9. The length of the CDR3 is 16 residues. The full variable domain, rest sourced from reference TRBV18 and TRBJ1-1, is NAGVMQNPRHLVRRRGQEARLRCSPMKGHSHVYWYRQLPEEGLKFMVYLQKENIIDESGMPKERFSAEFPKEGPSILRIQQVVRGDSAAYFCASSPQGAGTDTEAFFGQGTRLTVV.

This clone has just one count. This chain links TRBV7-2 with TRBJ2-1, with D tentatively TRBD2 (5 bases). Germline CDR1 SGHTA, CDR2 FQGNSA. This CDR3 has 12 amino acids. V was pared by 1 base and J by 12 bases, with 10 bases between. DNA for the CDR3: TGTGCCAGCAGCTTAGTTGGGGAGATGCAGTTCTTC. Translation gives CASSLVGEMQFF.

This clone was picked up a small number of times. The rearrangement links TRBV6-5 to TRBJ1-1; TRBD1 matches at 9 bases. Germline assignment: CDR1 MNHEY and CDR2 SVGAGI. The CDR3 loop spans 15 amino acids. The trim removed 6 bases at V and 0 bases at J, leaving 5 bases unmatched. The DNA of the CDR3 is TGTGCCAGCAGGGGACAGGGACTCATGAACACTGAAGCTTTCTTT. Protein sequence: CASRGQGLMNTEAFF.

The CDR3 spells CASSGGRQNTEAFF. For the CDR3, the DNA is TGTGCCAGCTCCGGGGGCAGACAAAACACTGAAGCTTTCTTT. The gene calls are TRBV18 and TRBJ1-1; TRBD1 might be the D (6 bases). This CDR3 has 14 amino acids. In germline, CDR1 is KGHSH, CDR2 LQKENI. The V and J ends lost 6 bases and 2 bases respectively, with 13 bases between them.

The chain joins TRBV29-1 to TRBJ2-2; D gene unclear. The CDR3 covers 10 residues. V was clipped by 5 bases and J by 6 bases, with 4 bases between them. In germline, CDR1 is SQVTM, CDR2 ANQGSEA. CDR3: CSVSPGELFF. The CDR3 DNA reads TGCAGCGTTTCCCCCGGGGAGCTGTTTTTT.

The J gene is TRBJ2-7, the V gene TRBV7-9, with D possibly matching TRBD1 (5 bases). Trimming took off 1 base at V and 8 bases at J, with 15 bases between the two ends. The CDR3 sequence is 14 residues long. From germline, CDR1 is SEHNR and CDR2 FQNEAQ (reference sequence). CDR3 amino acids: CASSLEGAGGKQYF. For the CDR3, the DNA is TGTGCCAGCAGCTTAGAAGGGGCCGGTGGCAAGCAGTACTTC.

In regard to this clone: The sample holds other DNA sequences that translate to the same CDR3. This sequence joins TRBV28 and TRBJ2-2; weak D call: TRBD2 (5 bases). Germline CDR1 and CDR2: MDHEN and SYDVKM. This CDR3 has 13 amino acids. Trimming stripped 8 bases from V and 1 base from J, with 8 bases between. The CDR3 loop reads CASGRGNTGELFF. DNA for the CDR3: TGTGCCAGCGGACGGGGGAACACCGGGGAGCTGTTTTTT.

CDR3 loop: CASSASRGYGYTF. Here the CDR3 DNA reads TGTGCCAGCAGTGCATCCAGGGGCTATGGCTACACCTTC. V usage is TRBV6-5 and J usage is TRBJ1-2; D is perhaps TRBD1 (6 bases). The germline gives CDR1 MNHEY, CDR2 SVGAGI. Trimming cost V 5 bases and J 4 bases, with 11 bases left between them. This CDR3 spans 13 amino acids.

This chain joins TRBV5-4 and TRBJ2-7; unclear D gene. The CDR3 totals 15 residues. V lost 0 bases to trimming and J lost 0 bases, with 10 bases between them. Germline V gene data show CDR1 as SGHNT and CDR2 as YYREEE (reference sequence). The CDR3 protein is CASSLAGPHSYEQYF. Here the CDR3 DNA reads TGTGCCAGCAGCTTGGCGGGTCCCCACTCCTACGAGCAGTACTTC.